One and the same sample provided the 7 T cell receptor beta chains below, sequenced in a study of T cells expressing NK-cell markers. One entry per CDR3 protein, without DNA, is what TCRdb gives after re-calling the 5' RACE reads. The specimen's table records a few hundred thousand distinct CDR3 sequences. The specimen was blood T cells: a sorted CD56 or NKG2C T cell subset, CD4+ or CD8+ T cells, or bulk PBMC T cells (not recorded which). These receptor sequences come from a man between 18 and 29 years old in good health.

The chain carries TRBV12-3 or TRBV12-4 and TRBJ2-3. CDR3 length: 11 residues. The chain's CDR3 is CASSLGDTQYF.

This chain joins TRBV12-5 and TRBJ1-1. The CDR3 has 12 amino acids. Per the germline V gene, CDR1 is LGHNT and CDR2 is FRNRAP. The CDR3 spells CASSITASQAFF.

The genes are TRBV2 and TRBJ1-4. Germline-derived CDR1 and CDR2 are SNHLY and FYNNEI. The CDR3 is 15 amino acids. This chain's CDR3 is CASRTGVATNEKLFF.

The rearrangement joins TRBV20-1 to TRBJ2-3. CDR1 and CDR2 from the germline V gene are DFQATT and SNEGSKA (reference sequence). This CDR3 contains 16 residues. CDR3: CSARDHGDTSTDTQYF.

The chain recombines TRBV29-1 with TRBJ2-3; with no DNA, the TCRdb D assignment of TRBD1 cannot be verified. CDR1 is SQVTM, CDR2 ANQGSEA, per germline. The CDR3 totals 13 residues. CDR3 protein: CSVGMRQTDTQYF.

This chain connects TRBV24-1 to TRBJ2-7. Germline assignment: CDR1 KGHDR and CDR2 SFDVKD. The CDR3 has 15 residues. CDR3 in amino acids: CATRLPSQPSYEQYF.

The chain uses TRBV6-1 and TRBJ2-3; TCRdb's D gene call, TRBD2, goes unchecked for lack of DNA. Germline CDR1 reads MNHNS; CDR2 reads SASEGT. CDR3 length: 15 residues. CDR3 region: CASRGGIGGADTQYF.